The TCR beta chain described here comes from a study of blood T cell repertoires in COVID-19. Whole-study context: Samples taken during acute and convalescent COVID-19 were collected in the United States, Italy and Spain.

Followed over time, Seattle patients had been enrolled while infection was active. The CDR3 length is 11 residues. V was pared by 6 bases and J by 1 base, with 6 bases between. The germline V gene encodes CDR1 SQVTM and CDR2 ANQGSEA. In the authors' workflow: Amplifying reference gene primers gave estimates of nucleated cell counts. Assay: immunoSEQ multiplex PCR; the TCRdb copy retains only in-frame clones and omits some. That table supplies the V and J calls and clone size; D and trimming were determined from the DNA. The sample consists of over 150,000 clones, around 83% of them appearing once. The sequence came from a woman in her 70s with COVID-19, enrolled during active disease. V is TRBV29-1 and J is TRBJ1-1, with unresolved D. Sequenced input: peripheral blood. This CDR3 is CSVIRNTEAFF. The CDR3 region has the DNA TGCAGCGTCATCAGGAACACTGAAGCTTTCTTT.